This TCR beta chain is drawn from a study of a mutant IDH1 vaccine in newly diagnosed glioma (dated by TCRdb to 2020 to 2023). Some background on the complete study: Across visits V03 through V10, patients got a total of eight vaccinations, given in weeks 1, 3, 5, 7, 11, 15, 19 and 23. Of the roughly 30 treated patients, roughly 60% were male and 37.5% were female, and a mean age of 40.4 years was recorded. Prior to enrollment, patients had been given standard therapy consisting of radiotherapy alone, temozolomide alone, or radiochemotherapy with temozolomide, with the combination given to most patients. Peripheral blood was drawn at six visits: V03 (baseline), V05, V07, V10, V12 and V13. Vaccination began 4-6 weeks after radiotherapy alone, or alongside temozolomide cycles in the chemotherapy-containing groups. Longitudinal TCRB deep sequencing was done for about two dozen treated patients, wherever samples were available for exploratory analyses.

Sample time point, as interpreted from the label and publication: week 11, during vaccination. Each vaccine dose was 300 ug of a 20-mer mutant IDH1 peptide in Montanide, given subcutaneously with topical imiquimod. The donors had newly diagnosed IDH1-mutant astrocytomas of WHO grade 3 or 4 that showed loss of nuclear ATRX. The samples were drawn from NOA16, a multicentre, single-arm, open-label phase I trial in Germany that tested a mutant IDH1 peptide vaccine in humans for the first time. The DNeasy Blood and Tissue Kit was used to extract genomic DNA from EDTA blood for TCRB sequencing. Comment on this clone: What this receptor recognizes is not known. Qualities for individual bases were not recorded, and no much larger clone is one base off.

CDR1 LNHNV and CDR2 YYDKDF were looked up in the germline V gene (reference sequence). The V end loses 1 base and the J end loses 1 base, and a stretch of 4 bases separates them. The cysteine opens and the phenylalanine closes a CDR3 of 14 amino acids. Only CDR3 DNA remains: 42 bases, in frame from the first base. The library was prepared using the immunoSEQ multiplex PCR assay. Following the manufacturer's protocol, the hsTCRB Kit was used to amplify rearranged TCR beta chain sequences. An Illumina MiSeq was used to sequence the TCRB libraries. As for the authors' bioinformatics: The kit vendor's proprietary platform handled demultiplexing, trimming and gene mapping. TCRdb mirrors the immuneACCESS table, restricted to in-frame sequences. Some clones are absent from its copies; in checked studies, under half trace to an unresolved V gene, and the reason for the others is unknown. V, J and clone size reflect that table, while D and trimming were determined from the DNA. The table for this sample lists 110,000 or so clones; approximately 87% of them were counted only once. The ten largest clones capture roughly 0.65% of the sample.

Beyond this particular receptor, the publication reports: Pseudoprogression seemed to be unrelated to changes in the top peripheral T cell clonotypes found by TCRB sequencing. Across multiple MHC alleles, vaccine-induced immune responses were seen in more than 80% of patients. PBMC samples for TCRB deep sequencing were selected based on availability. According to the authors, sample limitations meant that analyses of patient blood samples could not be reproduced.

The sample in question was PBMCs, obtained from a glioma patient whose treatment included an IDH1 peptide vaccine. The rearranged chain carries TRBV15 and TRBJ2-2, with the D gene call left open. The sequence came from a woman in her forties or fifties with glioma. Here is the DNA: TGTGCCACCAGCAGAGCCCAGAACACCGGGGAGCTGTTTTTT. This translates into CATSRAQNTGELFF.